Sequencing of this T cell receptor beta chain was carried out in a study of CD8 T cells in Susac syndrome (dated by TCRdb to between 2018 and 2020). For the study in its entirety: Of the Susac syndrome patients who were sequenced, more than five had clinically active disease and roughly 8 were in clinical remission. At blood withdrawal, Susac syndrome patients were therapy-naive, treated with corticosteroids (with IVIg additionally given to some), or treated with IVIg alone. Whether CD8+ T cell activation and differentiation in Susac syndrome was antigen driven was tested using repertoire sequencing. The investigation overall reported the following: The number of individuals in the TCR sequencing and HLA analysis was acknowledged as relatively small. In the CD4+ T cell repertoire of Susac syndrome patients, clonal expansion was not detected.

Peripheral blood CD8+ and CD4+ T cells from healthy donors, Susac syndrome patients and multiple sclerosis patients were profiled by high-throughput TCR beta sequencing. The Susac syndrome patients fulfilled recently defined diagnostic criteria for either definite or probable disease. Bulk CD8+ and CD4+ T cells were purified by magnetic negative isolation, whereas CD8+ TEMRA cells were enriched by FACS. Blood was drawn into EDTA tubes, processed within 24 hours, and PBMCs were isolated by density gradient centrifugation. PBMCs destined for TCR sequencing were cryopreserved in liquid nitrogen and later thawed in a 37 °C water bath. A purity of at least 90% was achieved for sorted or isolated CD4+, CD8+ and CD8+ TEMRA cells. The germline V gene yields SQVTM for CDR1 and ANQGSEA for CDR2. From the cysteine up to the phenylalanine, the CDR3 has a length of 12 residues. The read is trimmed to its CDR3 DNA, 36 bases read in frame from base 1. Trimming at the junction amounts to 6 bases on V and 2 bases on J, and the germline ends lie 11 bases apart.

Of note for this clonotype: This receptor's antigen is unknown. No much larger clone exists at a distance of one base, and base qualities are not known.

RNA was extracted using the RNeasy kit, and roughly 0.5 to 1 microgram was reverse transcribed with random hexamers. TCR beta CDR3 regions were amplified with the immunoSEQ multiplex PCR assay covering 54 Vbeta and 13 Jbeta segments. PCR amplification bias was corrected by using a synthetic template baseline for primer optimization and computational correction. On the study's bioinformatics: Only productive sequences were kept, with reads annotated to V, D and J genes according to IMGT and analyzed in immunoSEQ Analyzer. Clonality was calculated as one minus the Shannon entropy normalized by log2 of the number of productive unique sequences. For each patient and control, public and private clones were evaluated within the 100 most prevalent clones. Susac-specific clones were defined as absent from healthy and MS cohorts, 800 to 1,200 published viral clones and other ImmuneACCESS disease sequences. TCRdb reanalyzed the raw reads on its own, using fastp at Q25 for trimming and MiXCR for clone calling, and kept in-frame beta chains. Merged by CDR3 protein, the rows form single entries marked with the most common genes and DNA. The authors' filters were not applied to this entry. The sample has tens of thousands of distinct CDR3 sequences on record, over 90% of them singletons. The ten largest clones take up more than 0.3% of the sample.

Specimen: CD4+ T cells from PBMCs. The sequence derives from a human donor with Susac syndrome. The chain couples TRBV29-1 to TRBJ2-7, and TRBD1 may be the D gene, going by 6 matching bases. CDR3 protein: CSVQTGAYEQYF. At the DNA level, the sequence is TGCAGCGTCCAGACAGGTGCCTACGAGCAGTACTTC.